The 9 T cell receptor beta chains in this list originate from one sample, sequenced in a study of blood T cell repertoires in COVID-19. TCRdb's copy holds only in-frame clones and misses some; the assay was immunoSEQ multiplex PCR. The data contain fewer than 250,000 clones, roughly 80% of them seen just once; the ten biggest clones take up 5% to 8%. The sample was peripheral blood. Receptors originate from a woman aged 60-70 years with active or convalescent COVID-19.

V usage is TRBV11-3 and J usage is TRBJ2-3; tentative D call: TRBD2 (6 bases). CDR3 length equals 17 residues. Trimming cost V 3 bases and J 5 bases, with 21 bases left between them. Germline CDR1 and CDR2: SGHNT and YENEEA. CDR3 region: CASSFNRDFAFGDTQYF. DNA of the CDR3: TGTGCCAGCAGCTTTAACCGGGACTTCGCTTTTGGAGATACGCAGTATTTT.

V usage is TRBV9 and J usage is TRBJ2-1, with a possible D match to TRBD1 (5 bases). CDR1 is SGDLS, CDR2 YYNGEE, per germline. Between the trimmed V and J ends, which lost 1 base and 2 bases, there was a span of 7 bases. The CDR3 has 14 residues. The CDR3 DNA reads as TGTGCCAGCAGCGTAACAGGAGCCTACAATGAGCAGTTCTTC. This codes for CASSVTGAYNEQFF.

The rearrangement uses TRBV11-2 and TRBJ1-4, with TRBD1 matching over 7 bases. This CDR3 spans 15 amino acids. With V trimmed by 5 bases and J by 5 bases, 8 bases remained unmatched. From germline, CDR1 is SGHAT and CDR2 FQNNGV. Here the CDR3 DNA reads TGTGCCAGCAGCCCCCCGGGACAGAGGAATGAAAAACTGTTTTTT. Translation: CASSPPGQRNEKLFF.

The rearrangement links TRBV6-1 to TRBJ2-2, with 10 positions matching TRBD2. This CDR3 region has 16 residues. Germline V gene sequence: CDR1 MNHNS, CDR2 SASEGT. V shed 3 bases and J 4 bases; nucleotides not matched to a gene: 5. The CDR3 reads CASSDPSGGSTGELFF. CDR3 sequence (DNA): TGTGCCAGCAGTGACCCTAGCGGGGGATCCACCGGGGAGCTGTTTTTT.

The chain couples TRBV6-6 to TRBJ2-3; 8 bases map to TRBD2. CDR3 length: 13 residues. Germline assignment: CDR1 MNHNY and CDR2 SVGAGI (reference sequence). The V gene end was trimmed by 6 bases and the J gene end by 4 bases; junction bases not matched to a gene: 3. The CDR3 region is CASRTTSADTQYF. The DNA for the CDR3 is TGTGCCAGCAGAACGACTAGCGCAGATACGCAGTATTTT.

V gene TRBV3-1 (or the pseudogene TRBV3-2) combines with J gene TRBJ2-3; maybe TRBD2 (6 bases). Trimming stripped 6 bases from V and 4 bases from J, with 14 bases between. CDR1 and CDR2 from the germline V gene are LGHDT and YNNKEL (reference sequence). The CDR3 runs 14 residues. The CDR3 sequence: CASSPGLQSDTQYF. CDR3 coding DNA: TGTGCCAGCAGTCCGGGACTTCAGTCAGATACGCAGTATTTT.

The chain combines TRBV19 with TRBJ1-4; D unclear. Germline V gives CDR1 LNHDA, CDR2 SQIVND (reference sequence). There are 11 residues in the CDR3. The V and J ends lost 10 bases and 4 bases respectively, with 7 bases between them. CDR3 amino acids: CATSINEKLFF. DNA for the CDR3: TGTGCCACCTCTATTAATGAAAAACTGTTTTTT.

The V and J genes are TRBV30 and TRBJ2-3; D not certain. This CDR3 is built from 16 residues. Trimming took 0 bases from V and 0 from J, leaving 13 bases between them. Germline V gene lookup returns CDR1 GTSNPN and CDR2 SVGIG (reference sequence). CDR3 residues: CAWSVPWQLSTDTQYF. CDR3 nucleotide sequence: TGTGCCTGGAGTGTACCCTGGCAATTAAGCACAGATACGCAGTATTTT.

This clone has just a few counts. This chain joins TRBV14 and TRBJ2-5; 10 positions match TRBD2. The CDR3 spans 16 residues. Trimming at V came to 1 base and at J to 5 bases, leaving 7 bases not matched to a gene. CDR1 is SGHDN, CDR2 FVKESK, per germline. This CDR3 reads CASSQVPAGGRETQYF. CDR3 DNA sequence: TGTGCCAGCAGCCAAGTTCCAGCGGGAGGGAGGGAGACCCAGTACTTC.